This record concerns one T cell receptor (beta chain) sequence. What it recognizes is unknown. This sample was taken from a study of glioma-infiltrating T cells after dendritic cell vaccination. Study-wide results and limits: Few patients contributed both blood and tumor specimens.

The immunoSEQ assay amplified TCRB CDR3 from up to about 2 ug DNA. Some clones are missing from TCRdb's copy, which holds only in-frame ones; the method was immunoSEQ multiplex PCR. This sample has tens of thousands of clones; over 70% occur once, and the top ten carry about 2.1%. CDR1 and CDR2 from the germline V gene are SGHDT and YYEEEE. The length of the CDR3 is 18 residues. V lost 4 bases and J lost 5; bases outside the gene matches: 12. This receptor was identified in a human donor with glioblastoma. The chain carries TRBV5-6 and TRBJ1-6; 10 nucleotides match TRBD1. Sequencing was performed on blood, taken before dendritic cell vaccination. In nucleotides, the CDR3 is TGTGCCAGCAGCCATAGGACAGGGGGTGGGTTCGATAATTCACCCCTCCACTTT. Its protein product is CASSHRTGGGFDNSPLHF.